This T cell receptor beta chain appears in the sequencing data of a study of graft-versus-host responses after intestinal transplantation. The table lists this clone with a count of one. Only in-frame clones appear in the TCRdb table, and some are missing; sequencing was by immunoSEQ multiplex PCR. The sample records 55,000 to 70,000 clones, around 91% being singletons. The sequence was obtained from a human patient who received an intestinal transplant, so some T cells may come from the graft donor. Sample: PBMCs, taken about 120 days after intestinal transplantation.

The CDR3 spells CASSYVIQETQYF. The DNA for the CDR3 is TGTGCCAGCAGCTACGTAATTCAAGAGACCCAGTACTTC. The rearrangement uses TRBV7-9 and TRBJ2-5; unclear D gene. Germline V gene sequence: CDR1 SEHNR, CDR2 FQNEAQ (reference sequence). The V end lost 4 bases, the J end lost 2 bases, and 8 bases lay between the germline ends. The CDR3 is 13 amino acids.